Listed below are T cell receptor beta chains from one sample, sequenced in a study of blood T cells in healthy people across ages. One entry per CDR3 protein, called by TCRdb with MiXCR from the 5' RACE reads. The repertoire holds 600,000 to 850,000 distinct CDR3 sequences, with more than 40% as singletons. Material for sequencing was blood. Source of these receptors: an older woman in good health. Each CDR3 is given with its conserved first and last residue. A D gene is named only where the DNA matches it firmly. Only part of the rows carry a size: once, few, many, or a class if the clone is expanded.

TRBV11-2	few	14	TRBJ1-4	NA	TGTGCCAGCAGCTTAAGGGTTATAAGTGAAAAACTGTTTTTT	CASSLRVISEKLFF
TRBV20-1	NA	16	TRBJ1-5	NA	TGCAGTGCTAGAGATGGACAGTCCTGGGGCAATCAGCCCCAGCATTTT	CSARDGQSWGNQPQHF
TRBV10-1	NA	16	TRBJ2-7	TRBD2	TGCGCCAGCAGTGAGTCGCTAGCGGCGGCCTACAATGAGCAGTACTTC	CASSESLAAAYNEQYF
TRBV5-1	NA	14	TRBJ2-5	NA	TGCGCCAGCAGCTTGGTCCCGAAAAAAGAGACCCAGTACTTC	CASSLVPKKETQYF
TRBV20-1	NA	16	TRBJ2-7	TRBD1	TGCAGTGCTAGAGATGCCGGGACAGGGGTGATGGATGAGCAGTACTTC	CSARDAGTGVMDEQYF
TRBV24-1	NA	14	TRBJ2-5	NA	TGTGCCACCAGTGAGGGTCAGGGTTTGGAGGCCCAGTACTTC	CATSEGQGLEAQYF
TRBV6-2/TRBV6-3	NA	17	TRBJ2-7	NA	TGTGCCAGCAGTTACTCGATCGCAGGGGAGACCGTACGGGAGCAGTACTTC	CASSYSIAGETVREQYF
TRBV20-1	NA	13	TRBJ1-5	NA	TGCAGTGCTCCTCAGGGAGGGAATCAGCCCCAGCATTTT	CSAPQGGNQPQHF
TRBV5-1	few	14	TRBJ1-2	NA	TGCGCCAGCAGCTGGCCCGACGGAATCTATGGCTACACCTTC	CASSWPDGIYGYTF
TRBV6-2/TRBV6-3	NA	16	TRBJ1-5	NA	TGTGCCAGCAGTTACTTCCAACCAAGGAGCAATCAGCCCCAGCATTTT	CASSYFQPRSNQPQHF
TRBV27	NA	14	TRBJ1-2	NA	TGTGCCAGCAGTCCCTGGAGGAGTTTCTATGGCTACACCTTC	CASSPWRSFYGYTF
TRBV20-1	few	16	TRBJ2-1	TRBD1	TGCAGTGCTAGAGATCCACCGGGACAGGGAGGTTATGAGCAGTTCTTC	CSARDPPGQGGYEQFF
TRBV3-1	NA	14	TRBJ2-7	TRBD1	TGCGCCAGCAGCCAGGTACAGGGGGTCTACGAGCAGTACTTC	CASSQVQGVYEQYF
TRBV27	NA	18	TRBJ2-6	TRBD2	TGTGCCAGCAGTTTGAGACTAGCGCCCGGCTGGGGGGCCAACGTCCTGACTTTC	CASSLRLAPGWGANVLTF
TRBV7-2	NA	16	TRBJ1-6	TRBD1	TGTGCCAGCAGCATATTCGGACAGGGAACTAATTCACCCCTCCACTTT	CASSIFGQGTNSPLHF
TRBV7-3	NA	15	TRBJ2-7	NA	TGTGCCAGCAGCTTAAATCCAGGCTTGGGACTCGAGCAGTACTTC	CASSLNPGLGLEQYF
TRBV3-1	NA	15	TRBJ1-6	TRBD1	TGTGCCAGCAGCCAACTGGACAGGGGGAATTCACCCCTCCACTTT	CASSQLDRGNSPLHF
TRBV18	NA	13	TRBJ1-2	NA	TGTGCCAGCTCACCACGGCAGGACTATGGCTACACCTTC	CASSPRQDYGYTF
TRBV7-2	few	17	TRBJ2-3	TRBD1	TGTGCCAGCAGCTTTGACAGGGCGGCCCTCGACACAGATACGCAGTATTTT	CASSFDRAALDTDTQYF
TRBV6-5	NA	15	TRBJ2-1	TRBD2	TGTGCCAGCAGTCCCTGGGATAGCGGGAGGAGTGAGCAGTTCTTC	CASSPWDSGRSEQFF
TRBV5-5	NA	15	TRBJ2-1	TRBD2	TGTGCCAGCAGCTTGGGGACTAGAAGTTTCTATGAGCAGTTCTTC	CASSLGTRSFYEQFF
TRBV27	NA	13	TRBJ2-7	NA	TGTGCCAGCAGTTCTAACAGATACTACGAGCAGTACTTC	CASSSNRYYEQYF
TRBV7-6	NA	15	TRBJ2-2	NA	TGTGCCAGCAGCCCCAGGGACTCCTTCTCCGGGGAGCTGTTTTTT	CASSPRDSFSGELFF
TRBV7-9	NA	14	TRBJ1-6	NA	TGTGCCAGCAGCTTAGACCCGGCGAATTCACCCCTCCACTTT	CASSLDPANSPLHF
TRBV25-1	few	14	TRBJ2-5	NA	TGTGCCAGCAGTGAAGCTCGTGCACAGGAGACCCAGTACTTC	CASSEARAQETQYF
TRBV10-3	NA	13	TRBJ1-5	TRBD1	TGTGCCATCAGTGCCCAGGGGGATCAGCCCCAGCATTTT	CAISAQGDQPQHF
TRBV3-1	NA	15	TRBJ1-2	NA	TGTGCCAGCAGCCAAGATCCGGGAACGAACTATGGCTACACCTTC	CASSQDPGTNYGYTF
TRBV6-6	NA	15	TRBJ1-3	NA	TGTGCCAGCAGTTCGGTAGGAAGGTCTGGAAACACCATATATTTT	CASSSVGRSGNTIYF
TRBV4-2	once	15	TRBJ2-1	NA	TGTGCCAGCAGCCGGGGGGCGGGGGAGGGCAATGAGCAGTTCTTC	CASSRGAGEGNEQFF
TRBV3-1	NA	16	TRBJ2-4	TRBD1	TGTGCCAGCAACCAATACGGGACAGATTTCGGAAACATTCAGTACTTC	CASNQYGTDFGNIQYF
TRBV5-1	NA	15	TRBJ2-1	NA	TGCGCCAGCAGGACCCCCGAGAGCTCCTACAATGAGCAGTTCTTC	CASRTPESSYNEQFF
TRBV2	NA	17	TRBJ2-5	TRBD1	TGTGCCAGCAGATCGGACAGGCCTTTAACGCCACAAGAGACCCAGTACTTC	CASRSDRPLTPQETQYF
TRBV5-4	NA	12	TRBJ1-2	NA	TGTGCCAGCAGAAAGACAGAATATGGCTACACCTTC	CASRKTEYGYTF
TRBV3-1	NA	18	TRBJ2-5	TRBD2	TGTGCCAGCAGCCCTCAAGGGTTCTCTAGCGGGGGGAAGGAGACCCAGTACTTC	CASSPQGFSSGGKETQYF
TRBV5-6	few	16	TRBJ1-2	NA	TGTGCCAGCAGCTTGGCCTTTGGTAAAGGGAGCTATGGCTACACCTTC	CASSLAFGKGSYGYTF
TRBV7-2	NA	14	TRBJ2-5	NA	TGTGCCAGCAGCTTAGGAAGGGCGTCAGAGACCCAGTACTTC	CASSLGRASETQYF
TRBV20-1	few	13	TRBJ2-1	NA	TGCAGTCAGCGGAAGAGCTCCTACAATGAGCAGTTCTTC	CSQRKSSYNEQFF
TRBV6-2/TRBV6-3	NA	14	TRBJ1-1	NA	TGTGCCAGCAGTTACTCGGAGGGAAACACTGAAGCTTTCTTT	CASSYSEGNTEAFF
TRBV12-3/TRBV12-4	few	15	TRBJ2-3	NA	TGTGCCAGCAGTCCGGGGATGACTGGCGGAGATACGCAGTATTTT	CASSPGMTGGDTQYF
TRBV25-1	once	13	TRBJ2-3	NA	TGTGCCAGCAGTGAAGGAGACACAGATGCGCAGTATTTT	CASSEGDTDAQYF
TRBV9	NA	17	TRBJ1-2	TRBD1	TGTGCCAGCAGCACCCGCCAGACAGGGCCATTTAACTATGGCTACACCTTC	CASSTRQTGPFNYGYTF
TRBV9	NA	15	TRBJ1-4	NA	TGTGCCAGCAGCGTTACGGGGCAGTTAGATGAAAAACTGTTTTTT	CASSVTGQLDEKLFF
TRBV2	NA	17	TRBJ1-5	NA	TGTGCCAGCACCGCACTGGGCCAGGGAGTATTCAATCAGCCCCAGCATTTT	CASTALGQGVFNQPQHF
TRBV20-1	few	15	TRBJ1-1	TRBD1	TGCAGTGCTAGAGACCCACAGGGGATGAACACTGAAGCTTTCTTT	CSARDPQGMNTEAFF